Listed here are 14 T cell receptor beta chains from one sample, sequenced in a study of response to subunit inactivated influenza vaccine. TCRdb fed the RT-PCR reads into MiXCR, producing one record per CDR3 protein. The repertoire holds around 520,000 distinct CDR3 sequences, with approximately 24% as singletons. The input for sequencing was CD4+ T cells sorted from PBMCs, taken more than 4 days after vaccination. The source is a man over 45 who received an inactivated influenza vaccine.

The V call is TRBV30, the J call TRBJ2-7; 13 bases are a match to TRBD2. CDR1 and CDR2 from the germline V gene are GTSNPN and SVGIG (reference sequence). The CDR3 consists of 15 residues. Trimming cost V 2 bases and J 7 bases; bases outside gene matches: 8. CDR3 in DNA: TGTGCCTGGAGTAAACTAGCGGGAGGGGGTCGGGAGCAGTACTTC. This encodes CAWSKLAGGGREQYF.

This clonotype was counted a single time. The rearrangement links TRBV7-2 to TRBJ2-1, with TRBD2 identical over 7 bases. Germline assignment: CDR1 SGHTA and CDR2 FQGNSA. After removal of 3 bases from V and 10 bases from J, the junction contained 9 bases not matched to a gene. The CDR3 runs 14 residues. In DNA form, the CDR3 reads TGTGCCAGCAGCTTCGGGGGGTTGGGAGGCGAGCAGTTCTTC. It is translated as CASSFGGLGGEQFF.

CDR3 protein: CSAISLSGELFF. The CDR3 bases are TGCAGTGCTATTAGCTTGTCCGGGGAGCTGTTTTTT. J is TRBJ2-2 and V is TRBV20-1, with D unclear. CDR3 length equals 12 residues. Germline values: CDR1 DFQATT, CDR2 SNEGSKA (reference sequence). V lost 4 bases and J 6 bases, leaving 9 bases between the germline ends.

The sample holds a few counts of this clonotype. The chain has TRBV7-9 and TRBJ2-2; a possible D gene is TRBD2 (5 bases). Trimming took off 6 bases at V and 4 bases at J, with 15 bases between the two ends. Germline V lookup: CDR1 SEHNR, CDR2 FQNEAQ (reference sequence). CDR3 length equals 15 residues. The CDR3 loop reads CASSNRGPTTGELFF. The CDR3 DNA reads as TGTGCCAGCAGTAACCGCGGGCCAACCACCGGGGAGCTGTTTTTT.

The chain links TRBV4-3 to TRBJ2-3; no reliable D call. CDR3 length equals 14 residues. CDR1 is LGHNA and CDR2 is YSLEER in the germline V gene. Trimming cost V 0 bases and J 0 bases, with 4 bases left between them. CDR3 bases: TGCGCCAGCAGCCAAGATTCAAGCACAGATACGCAGTATTTT. Translation: CASSQDSSTDTQYF.

The chain links TRBV6-2 or TRBV6-3 to TRBJ1-2; D is undetermined. The CDR3 is made up of 14 amino acids. Deletions cut 1 base from V and 5 bases from J, with 11 bases between. Per the germline V gene, CDR1 is MNHEY and CDR2 is SVGEGT. The CDR3 DNA is TGTGCCAGCAGTTACTGGGCAGGAATATATGGCTACACCTTC. Amino acids: CASSYWAGIYGYTF.

Only a few counts were recorded for this clonotype. The V gene is TRBV6-1, the J gene TRBJ2-6; TRBD1 might be the D (5 bases). The CDR3 runs 14 residues. Germline V gene data show CDR1 as MNHNS and CDR2 as SASEGT. The V and J ends lost 6 bases and 3 bases respectively, with 9 bases between them. CDR3 protein: CASSPRVGANVLTF. The CDR3 bases are TGTGCCAGCAGCCCCAGGGTTGGGGCCAACGTCCTGACTTTC.

With respect to this clonotype: Germline and junction disagree at one end, which may indicate a read error. The chain is built from TRBV7-7 and TRBJ2-5; D remains unclear. Germline loops: CDR1 SSHAT, CDR2 FNYEAQ (reference sequence). The CDR3 length is 13 residues. The CDR3, as DNA: TGTGCTAGCAGCTTAAACTTTCAAGAGACCCAGTACTTC. It specifies CASSLNFQETQYF.

CDR3 coding DNA: TGTGTTCGACTCGGGACCGTCACCTACGAGCAGTACTTC. Amino acids: CVRLGTVTYEQYF. This sequence joins TRBV28 and TRBJ2-7, with D possibly being TRBD1 or TRBD2 (5 bases each). Per the germline V gene, CDR1 is MDHEN and CDR2 is SYDVKM. The CDR3 sequence is 13 residues long.

The chain uses TRBV28 and TRBJ2-7; 9 bases are a match to TRBD2. Germline loops: CDR1 MDHEN, CDR2 SYDVKM. V lost 6 bases to trimming and J lost 2 bases; unmatched junction nucleotides: 11. The length of the CDR3 is 16 residues. The CDR3 protein is CASSLNLAGIAYEQYF. The DNA of the CDR3 is TGTGCCAGCAGCTTAAATCTAGCGGGGATTGCCTACGAGCAGTACTTC.

This clonotype appeared a few times. The chain links TRBV20-1 to TRBJ1-4; 9 nucleotides match TRBD1. CDR3 length: 13 amino acids. The ends lost 5 bases at V and 7 bases at J; junction bases unmatched: 5. Per the germline V gene, CDR1 is DFQATT and CDR2 is SNEGSKA (reference sequence). The CDR3 here is CSAYRGLSEKLFF. The CDR3 DNA sequence: TGCAGTGCTTACAGGGGGCTGAGTGAAAAACTGTTTTTT.

The V and J genes are TRBV11-2 and TRBJ2-3; TRBD2 matches 13 bases. V was clipped by 4 bases and J by 0 bases; unmatched bases: 7. This CDR3 has 18 amino acids. CDR1 SGHAT and CDR2 FQNNGV come from the germline V gene. CDR3 sequence: CASSSHGLAGVSTDTQYF. CDR3 DNA: TGTGCCAGCAGCTCACACGGACTAGCGGGAGTAAGCACAGATACGCAGTATTTT.

The chain couples TRBV20-1 to TRBJ2-7; D is undetermined. The CDR3 consists of 14 residues. Looked up from germline, CDR1 is DFQATT and CDR2 is SNEGSKA (reference sequence). V was cut by 4 bases and J by 2 bases, with 15 bases left in between. CDR3 nucleotide sequence: TGCAGTGCTACTCGGACCTTTGCAGCCTACGAGCAGTACTTC. Translation: CSATRTFAAYEQYF.

The rearrangement joins TRBV2 to TRBJ2-7, with D possibly being TRBD2 (6 bases). The V gene's germline CDR1 is SNHLY and CDR2 FYNNEI. With 4 bases removed from V and 6 bases from J, the gap between germline ends came to 10 bases. The CDR3 is made up of 12 amino acids. CDR3 bases: TGTGCCAGCAGTGTAGGAGGGCTCGAGCAGTACTTC. Translated: CASSVGGLEQYF.